This T cell receptor (beta chain) was captured in a study of CD8 T cells in ankylosing spondylitis. Study-level results: It appeared that ankylosing spondylitis blood was characterized by a TCR beta motif of eight highly homologous variants.

TCRdb re-called the 5' RACE reads through MiXCR, storing one row per CDR3 protein. The sample carries 400,000 to 450,000 distinct CDR3 sequences, over 15% recorded once. This clonotype came up a few times. Its antigen is as yet unknown. CDR1 is MNHNS, CDR2 SASEGT, per germline. CDR3 size: 14 residues. Trimming at V came to 5 bases and at J to 4 bases, leaving 4 bases not matched to a gene. The chain has TRBV6-1 and TRBJ2-5, with 10 nucleotides matching TRBD2. This receptor was obtained from a male donor with ankylosing spondylitis. The sequencing input was blood, either unsorted or a sorted T cell fraction (not recorded which). The DNA for the CDR3 is TGTGCCAGCAGTACCGGGACTAGCGTAGAGACCCAGTACTTC. It codes for CASSTGTSVETQYF.